The present TCR beta chain was sequenced within a study of blood T cells in healthy people across ages. The CDR3 runs 15 residues. The V gene lost 4 bases and the J gene lost 0 bases, with 11 bases spanning the gap. The germline V gene has CDR1 SGHNT and CDR2 YYREEE (reference sequence). With a J-beta primer mix and a sample-barcoded 5' primer, a second PCR ran 7 to 11 cycles. Every cDNA molecule carried a tag from a template-switch adaptor bearing 12 random nucleotides. TCRdb re-called the 5' RACE reads with MiXCR, one entry per CDR3 protein. This sample has roughly 680,000 distinct CDR3 sequences; approximately 52% occur once, and the top ten carry approximately 15%. Study-wide points: The CMV status of each donor remained undetermined, and this could have confounded shifts in expanded clonotypes. It was found that TCR beta diversity correlated strongly with the percentage of naive T cells.

The sample holds many counts of this clonotype. Its antigen remains unidentified. This receptor was identified in a woman older than 75 in good health. The sequenced material came from blood. V usage is TRBV5-4 and J usage is TRBJ2-1; no firm D call. CDR3 in amino acids: CASSLSTSSYNEQFF. The CDR3 DNA reads TGTGCCAGCAGCCTGAGCACCAGCTCCTACAATGAGCAGTTCTTC.